Below, one T cell receptor beta chain is given with its context. The data belong to a study of OX40 agonist ivuxolimab in advanced cancers. This table comes from immunoSEQ multiplex PCR, and its TCRdb copy is limited to in-frame clones, with some not included. This sample yields about 60,000 clones, of which 70% to 90% are seen a single time; roughly 1.9% belongs to the top ten. Germline lookup yields CDR1 SGHDT and CDR2 YYEEEE. The V segment lost 2 bases and the J segment 2 bases; nucleotides outside the gene matches: 1. This CDR3 region has 13 residues. This clonotype was obtained from an adult with an advanced solid tumor such as melanoma, head and neck, liver or kidney cancer. Here the sequenced sample was CD4+ or CD8+ T cells sorted from blood, taken in a trial of the OX40 agonist ivuxolimab. The rearrangement joins TRBV5-6 to TRBJ2-7, with 7 bases matching TRBD1. The CDR3 coding sequence is TGTGCCAGCAGCTTAACAGGGGCCTACGAGCAGTACTTC. Translated, it gives CASSLTGAYEQYF.